These T cell receptor beta chains were read from a single sample in a study of beta chain features in type 1 diabetes. Method: immunoSEQ multiplex PCR; TCRdb's copy keeps in-frame clones and lacks some. The table has 600,000 or so clones, around 11% seen once; the top ten hold 0.095% to 0.15%. Sequenced: naive CD4+ T cells from blood. The receptors were sampled from a man aged 25 to 45 with type 1 diabetes. Each CDR3 is given with its conserved first and last residue. Fields, in order: J gene, V gene, D gene, clone size, CDR3 DNA, CDR3 protein. D genes are given only for firm matches. Size values are once, few and many counts, or a class for expanded clones, and some rows have none.

>TRBJ2-7|TRBV7-2|.|.
TGTGCCAGCAGCTTAGTAGTGACCTACGAGCAGTACTTC
CASSLVVTYEQYF
>TRBJ1-5|TRBV7-2|TRBD1|.
TGTGCCAGCAGCTTAATGGGGACAGGGAACAATCAGCCCCAGCATTTT
CASSLMGTGNNQPQHF
>TRBJ2-6|TRBV29-1|.|.
TGCAGCGGGCTATGGTCTGGGGCCAACGTCCTGACTTTC
CSGLWSGANVLTF
>TRBJ1-4|TRBV5-4|.|.
TGTGCCAGCAGCTTGGAAGGGAGAGGTGAAAAACTGTTTTTT
CASSLEGRGEKLFF
>TRBJ2-7|TRBV7-3|TRBD1|few
TGTGCCAGCAGCCCAGGGGGAACCTACGAGCAGTACTTC
CASSPGGTYEQYF
>TRBJ2-1|TRBV4-1|TRBD1|few
TGCGCCAGCAGCCAAGGGTCGGGACAGGGGTTCAGCAATGAGCAGTTCTTC
CASSQGSGQGFSNEQFF
>TRBJ1-5|TRBV7-2|.|few
TGTGCCAGCAGCTTATTGAGACAAGGCGGCCAGCCCCAGCATTTT
CASSLLRQGGQPQHF
>TRBJ1-2|TRBV4-1|TRBD1|few
TGCGCCAGCAGCCAAACCGACAGGGCGGGCGGCTACACCTTC
CASSQTDRAGGYTF
>TRBJ1-1|TRBV4-2|.|few
TGTGCCAGCAGCCAAGATGCAGGGATGAACACTGAAGCTTTCTTT
CASSQDAGMNTEAFF
>TRBJ2-3|TRBV6-1|.|few
TGTGCCGCAAGGGTGGTAGCGGGCACAGATACGCAGTATTTT
CAARVVAGTDTQYF
>TRBJ2-7|TRBV5-1|.|.
TGCGCCAGCAGCTTACAGACTACGACGATCGAGCAGTACTTC
CASSLQTTTIEQYF
>TRBJ2-7|TRBV5-1|.|few
TGCGCCAGCAGCCAACGGGCGAGCGAGCAGTACTTC
CASSQRASEQYF
>TRBJ1-4|TRBV5-1|.|.
TGCGCCAGCAGCTTGGCCGGGACGGTTGAAAAACTGTTTTTT
CASSLAGTVEKLFF
>TRBJ2-7|TRBV7-2|.|.
TGTGCCAGCAGCTTAGGTGGGGGGTCCTACGAGCAGTACTTC
CASSLGGGSYEQYF
>TRBJ1-4|TRBV4-2|.|few
TGTGCCAGCAGGAAGCGCCCCGGGGGCGCCGTTGAAAAACTGTTTTTT
CASRKRPGGAVEKLFF
>TRBJ1-6|TRBV6-5|.|few
TGTGCCAGCAGTTACTCCGGTCTAAGGGACTCACCCCTCCACTTT
CASSYSGLRDSPLHF
>TRBJ1-5|TRBV13|.|few
TGTGCCAGCAGCTTAGGCCAGAGGAGCAATCAGCCCCAGCATTTT
CASSLGQRSNQPQHF
>TRBJ1-4|TRBV14|.|.
TGTGCCAGCAGTGATTGGGGGGCGGAGGAAAAACTGTTTTTT
CASSDWGAEEKLFF
>TRBJ2-7|TRBV7-9|.|.
TGTGCCAGCAGCTTATCTCCAGGCCGGGGCACCTACGAGCAGTACTTC
CASSLSPGRGTYEQYF
>TRBJ1-3|TRBV5-1|.|few
TGCGCCAGCAGCTTGGCCATGAGCTCTGGAAACACCATATATTTT
CASSLAMSSGNTIYF
>TRBJ1-2|TRBV6-5|.|.
TGTGCCAGCCGGTTGAGTATGGACGGATTGGGTGGCTACACCTTC
CASRLSMDGLGGYTF
>TRBJ1-2|TRBV7-2|.|.
TGTGCCAGCAGCCCCCCCGCTCAAGGGCAGTTCTATGGCTACACCTTC
CASSPPAQGQFYGYTF
>TRBJ2-2|TRBV6-5|TRBD1|.
TGTGCCAGCAGTTACCGCCGGGACAGGGACAGCGGGGAGCTGTTTTTT
CASSYRRDRDSGELFF
>TRBJ1-3|TRBV5-6|.|.
TGTGCCAGCAGCTTGGGGTTCTCTGGAAACACCATATATTTT
CASSLGFSGNTIYF
>TRBJ1-2|TRBV10-3|.|few
TGTGCCATCAGTGAGTCAGAGGGTGGCTACACCTTC
CAISESEGGYTF
>TRBJ1-6|TRBV7-9|.|few
TGTGCCAGCAGCGCAGACAGGATATTGAATTCACCCCTCCACTTT
CASSADRILNSPLHF
>TRBJ2-1|TRBV2|.|few
TGTGCCAGCACTCCGGGCACTGGACGGGGGCAGTTCTTC
CASTPGTGRGQFF
>TRBJ2-5|TRBV11-2|TRBD1|.
TGTGCCAGCAGGATGGTCACAGGGGGCGCAGAGACCCAGTACTTC
CASRMVTGGAETQYF
>TRBJ2-5|TRBV11-2|.|few
TGTGCCAGCAGCCTAGAACCGGGACCCCAAGAGACCCAGTACTTC
CASSLEPGPQETQYF
>TRBJ1-4|TRBV30|.|.
TGTGCCTGGAGTTTCATGACAACTAATGAAAAACTGTTTTTT
CAWSFMTTNEKLFF
>TRBJ2-1|TRBV2|TRBD1|.
TGTGCCAGCACTGGAAAGGGACAGTTGCCTGAGCAGTTCTTC
CASTGKGQLPEQFF
>TRBJ1-1|TRBV7-9|.|few
TGTGCCAGCAGCTTATTCGGGCCAGCGGGCACTGAAGCTTTCTTT
CASSLFGPAGTEAFF
>TRBJ1-2|TRBV15|.|few
TGTGCCACCAGCAGAGTAGCACGCTCTAACTATGGCTACACCTTC
CATSRVARSNYGYTF
>TRBJ1-3|TRBV23-1|TRBD1|.
TGCGCCAGCAGTTGCGGACAGGGAAAGAGCTCTGGAAACACCATATATTTT
CASSCGQGKSSGNTIYF
>TRBJ2-3|TRBV2|.|few
TGTGCCAGCAGTAGAGCGGATACGCAGTATTTT
CASSRADTQYF
>TRBJ2-7|TRBV7-9|TRBD2|few
TGTGCCAGCAGCCGGGGACTAGCGGACGAGCAGTACTTC
CASSRGLADEQYF
>TRBJ2-1|TRBV7-2|TRBD1|.
TGTGCCAGCAGCCCAGACAGGGGTTCCTACAATGAGCAGTTCTTC
CASSPDRGSYNEQFF
>TRBJ1-2|TRBV5-4|TRBD1|.
TGTGCCAGCAGCTTACAGGGGGGAGATGGCTACACCTTC
CASSLQGGDGYTF
>TRBJ1-5|TRBV5-1|.|few
TGCGCCAGCAGCTTGGTTGGCGGCCAGCCCCAGCATTTT
CASSLVGGQPQHF
>TRBJ2-7|TRBV4-3|.|.
TGCGCCAGCAGCCAGGCGGAAGCCTACGAGCAGTACTTC
CASSQAEAYEQYF
>TRBJ2-2|TRBV30|.|few
TGTGCCTGGAGTCTCGGGGCCACCGGGGAGCTGTTTTTT
CAWSLGATGELFF
>TRBJ2-3|TRBV29-1|TRBD1|few
TGCAGCGCTGGACAGGGATCAAGCACAGATACGCAGTATTTT
CSAGQGSSTDTQYF
>TRBJ2-2|TRBV7-3|.|few
TGTGCCAGCAGCCAGCTTTGGGCCGGGGAGCTGTTTTTT
CASSQLWAGELFF
>TRBJ2-5|TRBV2|TRBD2|.
TGTGCCAGCAGTGAAGAATCGGTGATAGCGGGGTACCAAGAGACCCAGTACTTC
CASSEESVIAGYQETQYF
>TRBJ2-7|TRBV18|.|.
TGTGCCAGCTCACCGGTTTCGGGGGGCGAACACGAGCAGTACTTC
CASSPVSGGEHEQYF
>TRBJ1-2|TRBV9|TRBD1|few
TGTGCCAGCAGCGACCGGGACAGAGATCCCTATGGCTACACCTTC
CASSDRDRDPYGYTF
>TRBJ2-7|TRBV6-6|.|.
TGTGCCAGCAGTTACGACAGCCTCTACGAGCAGTACTTC
CASSYDSLYEQYF
>TRBJ2-2|TRBV4-3|TRBD1|.
TGCGCCAGCAGCCAAGATCCGTTCGGACAGGGTGGAGGGGAGCTGTTTTTT
CASSQDPFGQGGGELFF